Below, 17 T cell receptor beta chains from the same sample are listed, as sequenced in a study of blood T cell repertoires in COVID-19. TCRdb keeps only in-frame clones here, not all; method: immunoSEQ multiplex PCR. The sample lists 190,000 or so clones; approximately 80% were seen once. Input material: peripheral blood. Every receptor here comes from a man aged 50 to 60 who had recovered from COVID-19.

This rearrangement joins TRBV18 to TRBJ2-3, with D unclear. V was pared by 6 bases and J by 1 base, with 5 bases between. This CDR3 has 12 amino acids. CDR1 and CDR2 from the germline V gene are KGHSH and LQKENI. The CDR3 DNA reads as TGTGCCAGCTCTCTCGGCACAGATACGCAGTATTTT. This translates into CASSLGTDTQYF.

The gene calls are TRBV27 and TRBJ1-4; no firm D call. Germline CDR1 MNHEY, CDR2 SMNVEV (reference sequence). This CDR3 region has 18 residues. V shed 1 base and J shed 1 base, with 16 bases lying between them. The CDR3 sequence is CASSLYGPGLITNEKLFF. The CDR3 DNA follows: TGTGCCAGCAGTTTATACGGTCCAGGTTTGATAACTAATGAAAAACTGTTTTTT.

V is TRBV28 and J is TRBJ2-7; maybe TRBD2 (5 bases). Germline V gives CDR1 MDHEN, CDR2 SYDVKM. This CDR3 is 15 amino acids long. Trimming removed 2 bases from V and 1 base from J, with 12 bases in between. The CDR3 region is CASSLKRRSSYEQYF. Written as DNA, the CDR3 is TGTGCCAGCAGTTTAAAGCGGCGGAGTTCCTACGAGCAGTACTTC.

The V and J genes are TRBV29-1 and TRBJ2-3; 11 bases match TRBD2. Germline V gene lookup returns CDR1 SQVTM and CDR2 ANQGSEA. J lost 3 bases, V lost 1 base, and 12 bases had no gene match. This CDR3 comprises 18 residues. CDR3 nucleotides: TGCAGCGTTGAAGGATCTAGCGGGAGGCTCGTTTCGACAGATACGCAGTATTTT. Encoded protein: CSVEGSSGRLVSTDTQYF.

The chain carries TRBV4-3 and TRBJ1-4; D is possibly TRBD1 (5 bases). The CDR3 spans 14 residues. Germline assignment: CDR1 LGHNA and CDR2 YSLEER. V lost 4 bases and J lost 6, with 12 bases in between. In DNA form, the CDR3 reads TGCGCCAGCAGCCCAGTGGGAGGGGATGAAAAACTGTTTTTT. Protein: CASSPVGGDEKLFF.

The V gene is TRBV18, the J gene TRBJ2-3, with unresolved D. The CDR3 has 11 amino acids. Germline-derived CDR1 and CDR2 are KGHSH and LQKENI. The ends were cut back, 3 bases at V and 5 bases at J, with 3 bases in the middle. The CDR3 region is CASSPQDTQYF. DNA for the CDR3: TGTGCCAGCTCACCTCAAGATACGCAGTATTTT.

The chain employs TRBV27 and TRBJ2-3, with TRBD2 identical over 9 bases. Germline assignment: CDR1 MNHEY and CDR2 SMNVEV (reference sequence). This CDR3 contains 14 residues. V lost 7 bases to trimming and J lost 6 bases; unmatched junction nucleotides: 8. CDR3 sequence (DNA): TGTGCCAGCACCTCACTAGCGGGTACGGATACGCAGTATTTT. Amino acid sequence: CASTSLAGTDTQYF.

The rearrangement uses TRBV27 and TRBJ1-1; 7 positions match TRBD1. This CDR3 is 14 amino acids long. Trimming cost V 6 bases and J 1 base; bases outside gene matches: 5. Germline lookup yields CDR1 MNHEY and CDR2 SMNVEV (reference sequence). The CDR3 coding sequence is TGTGCCAGCAGCCGGGGACAGACGAACACTGAAGCTTTCTTT. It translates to CASSRGQTNTEAFF.

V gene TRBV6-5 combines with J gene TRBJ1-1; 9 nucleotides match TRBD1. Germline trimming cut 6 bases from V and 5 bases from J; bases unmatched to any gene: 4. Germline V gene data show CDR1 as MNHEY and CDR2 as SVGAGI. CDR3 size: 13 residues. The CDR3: CASRTGTGTEAFF. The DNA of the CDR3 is TGTGCCAGCAGGACCGGGACAGGGACTGAAGCTTTCTTT.

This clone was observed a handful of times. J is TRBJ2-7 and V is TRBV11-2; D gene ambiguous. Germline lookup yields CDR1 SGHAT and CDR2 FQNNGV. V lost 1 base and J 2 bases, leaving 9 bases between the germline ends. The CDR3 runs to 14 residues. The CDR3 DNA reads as TGTGCCAGCAGCTTAGGTTCAGGAACCTACGAGCAGTACTTC. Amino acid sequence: CASSLGSGTYEQYF.

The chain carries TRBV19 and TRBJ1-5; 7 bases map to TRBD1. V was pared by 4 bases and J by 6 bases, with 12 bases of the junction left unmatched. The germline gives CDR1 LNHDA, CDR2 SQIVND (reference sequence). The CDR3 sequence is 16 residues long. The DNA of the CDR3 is TGTGCCAGTAGTAATAGTGGTGGAGGGGGCTTTCAGCCCCAGCATTTT. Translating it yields CASSNSGGGGFQPQHF.

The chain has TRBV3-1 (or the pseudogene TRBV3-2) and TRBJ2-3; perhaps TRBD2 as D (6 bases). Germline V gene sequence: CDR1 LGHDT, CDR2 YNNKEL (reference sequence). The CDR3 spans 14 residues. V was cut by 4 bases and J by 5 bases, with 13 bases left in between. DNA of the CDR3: TGTGCCAGCAGCCCTCAATGGGGGGAAGATACGCAGTATTTT. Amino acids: CASSPQWGEDTQYF.

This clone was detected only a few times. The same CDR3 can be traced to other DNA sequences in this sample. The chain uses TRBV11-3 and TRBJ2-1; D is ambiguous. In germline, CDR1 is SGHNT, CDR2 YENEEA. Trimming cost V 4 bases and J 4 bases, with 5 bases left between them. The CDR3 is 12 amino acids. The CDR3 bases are TGTGCCAGCAGCTCAGGATACAATGAGCAGTTCTTC. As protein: CASSSGYNEQFF.

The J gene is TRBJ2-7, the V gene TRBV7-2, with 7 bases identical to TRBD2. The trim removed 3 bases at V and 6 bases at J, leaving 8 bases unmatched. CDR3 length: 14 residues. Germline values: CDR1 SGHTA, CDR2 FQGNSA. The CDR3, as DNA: TGTGCCAGCAGCTTGACTAGCTTTGGATCCGAGCAGTACTTC. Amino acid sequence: CASSLTSFGSEQYF.

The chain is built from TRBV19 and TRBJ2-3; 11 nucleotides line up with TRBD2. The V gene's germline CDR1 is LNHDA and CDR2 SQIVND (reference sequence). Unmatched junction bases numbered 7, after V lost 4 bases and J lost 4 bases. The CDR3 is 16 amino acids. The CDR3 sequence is CASSTTSGRRADTQYF. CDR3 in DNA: TGTGCCAGTAGTACAACTAGCGGGAGAAGGGCAGATACGCAGTATTTT.

The CDR3 loop is CASSLDRYNEQFF. The CDR3 DNA is TGCGCCAGCAGCTTGGACAGATACAATGAGCAGTTCTTC. This rearrangement joins TRBV5-1 to TRBJ2-1; D uncertain. The CDR3 extends over 13 amino acids. Per germline, CDR1 SGHRS and CDR2 YFSETQ. V lost 0 bases and J lost 4, with 5 bases in between.

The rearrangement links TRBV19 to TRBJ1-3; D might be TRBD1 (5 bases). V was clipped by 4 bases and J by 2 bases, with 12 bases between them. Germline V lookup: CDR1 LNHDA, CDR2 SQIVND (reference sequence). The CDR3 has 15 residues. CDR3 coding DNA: TGTGCCAGTAGTAGGAGACAGCAAACTGGAAACACCATATATTTT. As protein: CASSRRQQTGNTIYF.